This TCR beta chain was recorded in a study of T cells in pancreatic ductal adenocarcinoma. The CDR3 length is 18 residues. Trimming took off 4 bases at V and 1 base at J, with 23 bases between the two ends. Germline loops: CDR1 SGHRS, CDR2 YFSETQ. No neoadjuvant therapy was given to the selected pancreatic ductal adenocarcinoma patients before their surgery. Repertoires were generated with immunoSEQ multiplex PCR, while TCRdb's copy carries only in-frame clones and drops some. The repertoire holds over 85,000 clones, over 90% seen once, with approximately 3.1% in the top ten. This TCR derives from a human donor with pancreatic ductal adenocarcinoma. This chain links TRBV5-1 with TRBJ1-1; TRBD1 is a possible D gene (6 bases). The sequenced material came from PBMCs. The CDR3 DNA reads TGCGCCAGCAGCCCTCCGGGTTCGACCCAAGGGGGGAACACTGAAGCTTTCTTT. It codes for CASSPPGSTQGGNTEAFF.